This T cell receptor (beta chain) was captured by sequencing in a study of T cells in Graves' hyperthyroidism and ophthalmopathy. Regions amplified from RNA transcripts were the TCR beta CDR3 regions. First-round RT-PCR targeting the TCR CDR3 was performed with the HTBI primer set. TCRdb reanalysed the multiplex PCR reads using MiXCR and keeps one entry per CDR3 protein. The sample includes 300,000 to 400,000 distinct CDR3 sequences, 20% to 25% of them seen just once. This clonotype was seen at least ten times. This sequence was found in a woman between 50 and 59 years old with Graves' hyperthyroidism. The sequenced sample consisted of blood.

The CDR3 DNA reads as TGTGCCAGCAGCTTGTGGGCCGCCGGTGGGACTGAAGCTTTCTTT. Protein product: CASSLWAAGGTEAFF. The chain couples TRBV5-8 to TRBJ1-1, with no clear D. Germline V gene lookup returns CDR1 SGHTS and CDR2 YDEGEE. Trimming took off 1 base at V and 5 bases at J, with 15 bases between the two ends. This CDR3 spans 15 amino acids.